The 13 T cell receptor beta chains below were found in one sample sequenced in a study of T cell changes during pregnancy in multiple sclerosis (dated by TCRdb to about 2019). Receptors were amplified or captured by the immunoSEQ multiplex PCR assay. TCRdb stores this immuneACCESS table with in-frame sequences only. Part of the clones is absent; in the studies checked, under half of the shortfall reflects unresolved V genes, and no reason is known for the rest. Across this sample there are 45,000 to 60,000 clones, with 91% seen only once. Clones ranked in the top ten supply approximately 1.1% of the sample. Specimen: peripheral blood, collected after pregnancy. The receptors come from a female donor in good health, enrolled as a control in a pregnancy study.

The rearrangement links TRBV14 to TRBJ1-2; a weak D match, TRBD1 (6 bases). V was shortened by 0 bases and J by 4 bases, with 9 bases between the two germline ends. CDR3 length: 14 residues. Germline V gene sequence: CDR1 SGHDN, CDR2 FVKESK. The CDR3 nucleotides read TGTGCCAGCAGCCAAGACAGGGGACGCTATGGCTACACCTTC. Translated, it gives CASSQDRGRYGYTF. Combining the CDR3 with reference TRBV14 and TRBJ1-2 gives the whole variable domain EAGVTQFPSHSVIEKGQTVTLRCDPISGHDNLYWYRRVMGKEIKFLLHFVKESKQDESGMPNNRFLAERTGGTYSTLKVQPAELEDSGVYFCASSQDRGRYGYTFGSGTRLTVV.

V is TRBV7-9 and J is TRBJ1-4, with 7 bases lining up with TRBD1. The V gene end was trimmed by 1 base and the J gene end by 11 bases; junction bases not matched to a gene: 10. Germline-derived CDR1 and CDR2 are SEHNR and FQNEAQ (reference sequence). The CDR3 has 15 amino acids. The CDR3 coding sequence is TGTGCCAGCAGCTTAGTTCGAGGGGGCTTGGGGAAACTGTTTTTT. Its protein is CASSLVRGGLGKLFF.

This chain connects TRBV2 to TRBJ1-5; D might be TRBD1 (6 bases). Germline CDR1 SNHLY, CDR2 FYNNEI. This CDR3 is 14 amino acids long. V was pared by 2 bases and J by 6 bases, with 11 bases between. The CDR3 is CASSESRGPQPQHF. As DNA, the CDR3 is TGTGCCAGCAGTGAAAGCAGGGGCCCTCAGCCCCAGCATTTT.

The gene calls are TRBV7-2 and TRBJ1-2; TRBD1 agrees at 7 bases. J gave up 6 bases and V 1 base, and 17 bases lay outside the gene matches. The length of the CDR3 is 18 residues. Germline V gene data show CDR1 as SGHTA and CDR2 as FQGNSA. In nucleotides, the CDR3 is TGTGCCAGCAGCTTAGGGGCCCCGACAGGGATAAATAGAAATGGCTACACCTTC. Translation: CASSLGAPTGINRNGYTF.

The chain employs TRBV28 and TRBJ1-6, with 7 positions matching TRBD1. Germline CDR1 MDHEN, CDR2 SYDVKM. The CDR3 runs 18 residues. Unmatched junction bases numbered 16, after V lost 6 bases and J lost 5 bases. This CDR3 reads CASSFNPSRTGDNSPLHF. CDR3 in DNA: TGTGCCAGCAGCTTTAACCCCTCCCGGACAGGAGATAATTCACCCCTCCACTTT.

The chain links TRBV5-1 to TRBJ1-1; 7 bases match TRBD1. CDR3 length: 16 amino acids. J lost 2 bases, V lost 4 bases, and 11 bases had no gene match. The V gene's germline CDR1 is SGHRS and CDR2 YFSETQ. CDR3 sequence: CASSPDPRGTNTEAFF. The CDR3 DNA reads as TGCGCCAGCAGCCCCGACCCCAGGGGGACCAACACTGAAGCTTTCTTT.

The genes are TRBV7-2 and TRBJ1-5, with D possibly matching TRBD1 (5 bases). This CDR3 region has 15 residues. Germline CDR1 SGHTA, CDR2 FQGNSA. The ends were cut back, 2 bases at V and 7 bases at J, with 15 bases in the middle. The CDR3 reads CASSLPGTTRQPQHF. In DNA form, the CDR3 reads TGTGCCAGCAGCTTACCCGGGACTACAAGGCAGCCCCAGCATTTT.

This chain joins TRBV18 and TRBJ1-3; D unresolved. The CDR3 totals 14 residues. Germline V gene lookup returns CDR1 KGHSH and CDR2 LQKENI. V dropped 6 bases and J dropped 0 bases, with 9 bases sitting between them. This CDR3 reads CASSSGDSGNTIYF. CDR3 DNA: TGTGCCAGCTCTTCCGGGGACTCTGGAAACACCATATATTTT.

The J gene is TRBJ2-1, the V gene TRBV7-2; no definite D call. There are 11 residues in the CDR3. Germline CDR1 and CDR2: SGHTA and FQGNSA. V was clipped by 0 bases and J by 9 bases, with 3 bases between them. The CDR3 sequence: CASSLASEQFF. CDR3 DNA: TGTGCCAGCAGCTTAGCTAGTGAGCAGTTCTTC. Filled out from reference TRBV7-2 and TRBJ2-1, the complete variable domain reads GAGVSQSPSNKVTEKGKDVELRCDPISGHTALYWYRQSLGQGLEFLIYFQGNSAPDKSGLPSDRFSAERTGGSVSTLTIQRTQQEDSAVYLCASSLASEQFFGPGTRLTVL.

This chain's CDR3 is CASSLSAGSYEQYF. For the CDR3, the DNA is TGTGCCAGCAGTTTATCCGCGGGCTCCTACGAGCAGTACTTC. The chain links TRBV27 to TRBJ2-7; D is possibly TRBD2 (5 bases). Germline CDR1 is MNHEY and CDR2 is SMNVEV (reference sequence). With 0 bases removed from V and 0 bases from J, the gap between germline ends came to 6 bases. The CDR3 extends over 14 amino acids.

CDR3 residues: CASSPRDNYNEQFF. The DNA for the CDR3 is TGTGCCAGCAGTCCAAGGGACAACTACAATGAGCAGTTCTTC. The J gene is TRBJ2-1, the V gene TRBV27; a weak D match, TRBD1 (6 bases). CDR3 size: 14 residues. The germline V and J ends were trimmed by 5 bases and 3 bases, with 11 bases remaining between them. Germline V gene data show CDR1 as MNHEY and CDR2 as SMNVEV (reference sequence).

V gene TRBV10-2 combines with J gene TRBJ1-4; no clear D gene. V was shortened by 3 bases and J by 0 bases, with 8 bases between the two germline ends. The CDR3 is 15 amino acids. Germline V CDR1 and CDR2: WSHSY, SAAADI. The CDR3 spells CASSEPYATNEKLFF. CDR3 sequence (DNA): TGCGCCAGCAGTGAACCCTACGCAACTAATGAAAAACTGTTTTTT.

This chain links TRBV4-2 with TRBJ2-3; maybe TRBD2 (6 bases). V lost 1 base to trimming and J lost 4 bases, with 12 bases between them. The germline CDR1 and CDR2 sequences are LGHNA and YNFKEQ. The CDR3 contains 15 residues. The CDR3 reads CASSQVDGTADTQYF. The CDR3 nucleotides are TGTGCCAGCAGCCAAGTAGACGGGACTGCAGATACGCAGTATTTT.